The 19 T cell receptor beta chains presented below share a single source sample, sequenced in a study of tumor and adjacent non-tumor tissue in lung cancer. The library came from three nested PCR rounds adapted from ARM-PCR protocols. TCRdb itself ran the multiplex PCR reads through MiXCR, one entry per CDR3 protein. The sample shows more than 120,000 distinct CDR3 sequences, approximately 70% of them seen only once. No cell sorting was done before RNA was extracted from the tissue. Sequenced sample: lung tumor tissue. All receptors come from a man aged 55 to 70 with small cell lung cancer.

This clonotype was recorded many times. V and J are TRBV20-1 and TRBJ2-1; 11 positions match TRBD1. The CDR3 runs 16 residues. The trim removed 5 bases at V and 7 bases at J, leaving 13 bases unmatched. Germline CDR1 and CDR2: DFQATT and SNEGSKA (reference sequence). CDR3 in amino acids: CSAPPRGTGGMNEQFF. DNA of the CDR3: TGCAGTGCTCCCCCGCGGGGGACAGGGGGTATGAATGAGCAGTTCTTC.

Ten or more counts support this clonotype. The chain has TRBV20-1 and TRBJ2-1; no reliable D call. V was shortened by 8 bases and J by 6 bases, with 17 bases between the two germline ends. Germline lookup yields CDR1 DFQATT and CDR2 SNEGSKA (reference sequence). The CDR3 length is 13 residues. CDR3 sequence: CSLGLRMGNEQFF. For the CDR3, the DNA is TGCAGTCTGGGCTTAAGGATGGGCAATGAGCAGTTCTTC.

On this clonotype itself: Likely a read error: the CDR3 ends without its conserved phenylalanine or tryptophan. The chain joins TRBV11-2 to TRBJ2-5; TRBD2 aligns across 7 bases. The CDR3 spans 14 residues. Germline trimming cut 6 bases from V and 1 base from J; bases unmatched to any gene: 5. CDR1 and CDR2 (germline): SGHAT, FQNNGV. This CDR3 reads CASSTRTSQETQYL. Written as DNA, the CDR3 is TGTGCCAGCAGTACACGGACTAGCCAAGAGACCCAGTACCTC.

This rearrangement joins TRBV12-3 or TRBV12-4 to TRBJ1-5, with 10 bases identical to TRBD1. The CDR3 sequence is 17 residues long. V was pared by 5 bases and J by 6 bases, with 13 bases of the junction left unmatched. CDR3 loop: CASSRIGCGTGVQPQHF. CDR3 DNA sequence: TGTGCCAGCAGTCGAATTGGGTGCGGGACAGGGGTTCAGCCCCAGCATTTT.

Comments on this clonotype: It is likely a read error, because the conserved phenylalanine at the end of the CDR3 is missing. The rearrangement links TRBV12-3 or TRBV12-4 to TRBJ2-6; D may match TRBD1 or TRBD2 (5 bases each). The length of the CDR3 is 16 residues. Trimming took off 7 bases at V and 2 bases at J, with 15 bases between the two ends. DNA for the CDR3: TGTGCCAGCACCCGGGGCCCTGCGCCTGGGGCCAACGTCCTGACTTCC. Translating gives CASTRGPAPGANVLTS.

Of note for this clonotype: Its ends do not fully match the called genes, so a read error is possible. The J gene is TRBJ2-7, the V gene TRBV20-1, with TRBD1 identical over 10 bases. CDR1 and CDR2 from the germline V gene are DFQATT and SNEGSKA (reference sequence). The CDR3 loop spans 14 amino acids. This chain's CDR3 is CIATGQGGSYEQYF. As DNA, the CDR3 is TGCATTGCTACAGGACAGGGGGGCTCCTACGAGCAGTACTTT.

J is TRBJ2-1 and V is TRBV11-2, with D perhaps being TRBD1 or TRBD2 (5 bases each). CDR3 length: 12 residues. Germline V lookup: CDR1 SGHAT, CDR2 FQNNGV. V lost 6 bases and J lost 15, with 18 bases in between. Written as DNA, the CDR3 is TGTGCCAGCAGGAGGGGCGAGGGTGAGGGGTTCTTC. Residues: CASRRGEGEGFF.

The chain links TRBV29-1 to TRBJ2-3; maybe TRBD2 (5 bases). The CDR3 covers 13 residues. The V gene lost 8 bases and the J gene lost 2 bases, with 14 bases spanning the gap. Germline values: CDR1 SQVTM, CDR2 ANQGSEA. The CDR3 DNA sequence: TGCAGCACGAAGTCAGCGGCCACAGATACGCAGTATTTT. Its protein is CSTKSAATDTQYF.

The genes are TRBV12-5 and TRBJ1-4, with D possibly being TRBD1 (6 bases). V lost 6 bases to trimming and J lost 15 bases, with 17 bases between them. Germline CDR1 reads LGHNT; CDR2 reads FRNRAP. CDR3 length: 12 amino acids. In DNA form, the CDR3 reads TGTGCTAGTGGAATGTACCTGGACAGATTGTTTTTT. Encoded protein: CASGMYLDRLFF. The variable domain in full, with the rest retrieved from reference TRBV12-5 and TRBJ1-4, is DARVTQTPRHKVTEMGQEVTMRCQPILGHNTVFWYRQTMMQGLELLAYFRNRAPLDDSGMPKDRFSAEMPDATLATLKIQPSEPRDSAVYFCASGMYLDRLFFGSGTQLSVL.

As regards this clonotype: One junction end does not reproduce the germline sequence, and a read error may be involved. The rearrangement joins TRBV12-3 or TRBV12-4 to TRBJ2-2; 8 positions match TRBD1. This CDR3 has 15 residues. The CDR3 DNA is TGTGCCTGCAGTCAAGTACAGGGGGGCACCGGGGAGCTGTTTTTT. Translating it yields CACSQVQGGTGELFF.

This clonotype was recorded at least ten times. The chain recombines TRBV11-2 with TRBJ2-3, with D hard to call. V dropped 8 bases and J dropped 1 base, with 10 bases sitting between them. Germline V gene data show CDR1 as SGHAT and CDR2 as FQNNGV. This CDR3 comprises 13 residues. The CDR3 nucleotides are TGTGCCAGCCTCAGCTCGGGCACAGATACGCAGTATTTT. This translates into CASLSSGTDTQYF.

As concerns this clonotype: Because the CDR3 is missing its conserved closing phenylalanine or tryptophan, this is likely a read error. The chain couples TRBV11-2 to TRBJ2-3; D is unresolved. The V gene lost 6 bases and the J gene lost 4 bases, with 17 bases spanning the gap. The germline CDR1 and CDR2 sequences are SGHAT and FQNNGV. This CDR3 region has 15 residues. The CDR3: CASRLGKKGADTQYS. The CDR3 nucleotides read TGTGCCAGCAGATTGGGTAAGAAAGGAGCAGATACGCAGTATTCT.

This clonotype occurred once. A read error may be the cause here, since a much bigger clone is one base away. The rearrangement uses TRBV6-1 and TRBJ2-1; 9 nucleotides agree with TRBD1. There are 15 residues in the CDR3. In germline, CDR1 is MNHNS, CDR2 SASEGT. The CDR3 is CASTATGGPYNERFF. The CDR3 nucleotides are TGTGCCAGCACCGCGACAGGGGGTCCCTACAATGAGCGGTTCTTC.

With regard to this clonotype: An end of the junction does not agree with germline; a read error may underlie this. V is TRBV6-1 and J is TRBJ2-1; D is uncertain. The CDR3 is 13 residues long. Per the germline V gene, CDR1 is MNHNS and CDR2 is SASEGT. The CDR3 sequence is CDSSGVSSNRRFF. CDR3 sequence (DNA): TGTGACAGCAGTGGAGTGAGTTCTAATAGGCGGTTCTTC.

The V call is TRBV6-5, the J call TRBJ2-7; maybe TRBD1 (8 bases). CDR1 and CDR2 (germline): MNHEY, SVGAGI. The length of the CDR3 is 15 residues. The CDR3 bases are TGTGCCAACAGGGGGGGGCTAGCACCAGGCTACGAGCACTACGTC. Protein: CANRGGLAPGYEHYV.

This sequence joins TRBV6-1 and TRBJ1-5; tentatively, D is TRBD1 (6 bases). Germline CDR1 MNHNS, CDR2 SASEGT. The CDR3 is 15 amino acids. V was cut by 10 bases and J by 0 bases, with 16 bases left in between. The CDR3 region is CATRGQISSNQPQHF. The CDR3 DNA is TGTGCCACCAGGGGCCAAATTTCTAGCAATCAGCCCCAGCATTTT.

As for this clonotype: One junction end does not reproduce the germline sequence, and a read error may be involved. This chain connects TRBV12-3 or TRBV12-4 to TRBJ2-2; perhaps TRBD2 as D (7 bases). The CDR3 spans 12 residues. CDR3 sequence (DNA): TGTGCCAGCAGTCTAGGGGTCGGGGGGCTGTTATTT. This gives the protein CASSLGVGGLLF.

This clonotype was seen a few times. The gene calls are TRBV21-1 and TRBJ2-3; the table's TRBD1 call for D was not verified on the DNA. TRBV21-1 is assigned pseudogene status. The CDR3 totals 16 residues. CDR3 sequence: CASSNQGNQGGDTQYF. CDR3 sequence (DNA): TGTGCCAGCAGCAATCAAGGTAACCAGGGTGGAGATACGCAGTATTTT.

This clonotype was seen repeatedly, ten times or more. The CDR3, as DNA: TGTGCCAGCAGCCAGAGGGGTGGGGGGGCTGGCGAGCAGTACTTC. Its protein is CASSQRGGGAGEQYF. This chain joins TRBV11-2 and TRBJ2-7; TRBD2 might be the D (7 bases). The CDR3 sequence is 15 residues long. Germline CDR1 SGHAT, CDR2 FQNNGV. Trimming left V 5 bases short and J 6 bases short, with 20 bases between.